The rows below give T cell receptor beta chains drawn from one sample of a study of cytomegalovirus exposure and HLA in healthy donors. Sequencing used immunoSEQ multiplex PCR; TCRdb keeps in-frame clones, though not all of them. The repertoire table contains approximately 100,000 clones. Specimen: PBMCs. Every receptor here comes from a man in his fifties in good health and CMV-seronegative. Each CDR3 is given without its conserved first and last residue. Each record gives: D gene, V gene, J gene, CDR3 protein. The D gene is left open where the match is weak.

>TRBD1|TRBV19|TRBJ2-4
ASSTPMTGLVKNIQY
>NA|TRBV6-6|TRBJ2-2
ASSLTFNTGELF
>NA|TRBV4-1|TRBJ1-6
ASSQGWVQGGSNSPLH
>NA|TRBV19|TRBJ2-6
ASSQGTGANVLT
>NA|TRBV6-1|TRBJ1-1
ASSEPRRITEAF
>NA|TRBV7-9|TRBJ1-2
ASSSRAHYGYT
>TRBD2|TRBV29-1|TRBJ2-1
SVDYPLGLAGSEQF
>TRBD2|TRBV27|TRBJ2-7
ASSLSASGRYEQY
>TRBD2|TRBV9|NA
ASSVESGRGIYEQY
>NA|TRBV2|TRBJ2-7
ASSRTGSRTYEQY
>NA|TRBV5-6|TRBJ1-5
ASSLDRDQPQH
>NA|TRBV5-1|TRBJ1-1
ASFGSEGGTEAF
>NA|TRBV18|TRBJ1-3
ASSHSGSISGNTIY
>TRBD1|TRBV19|TRBJ2-1
ASSIMTGSYNEQF
>TRBD1|TRBV19|TRBJ1-4
ASSIAGQGYEKLF
>NA|TRBV7-9|TRBJ1-2
ASSNRVVNYGYT
>TRBD2|TRBV14|TRBJ2-5
ASSHQLAGEGETQY
>NA|TRBV10-3|TRBJ2-1
AISESGTYYNEQF
>NA|TRBV7-2|TRBJ2-7
ASSLALVAEAYEQY
>TRBD1|TRBV2|TRBJ1-5
ASRDREDQPQH
>TRBD2|TRBV11-3|TRBJ2-1
ASSLGTSSDEQF
>TRBD1|TRBV5-1|TRBJ2-6
ASSSGQGGTGANVLT
>TRBD1|TRBV9|TRBJ2-2
ASSLGQAGELF
>NA|TRBV5-1|TRBJ2-2
ASSLYEGGTGELF
>NA|TRBV7-6|TRBJ1-1
ASSLGRVGGEAF
>NA|TRBV5-4|TRBJ2-7
ASSSYEEAYEQY
>NA|TRBV19|TRBJ2-1
ASSLWAAQEQF
>NA|TRBV4-2|NA
ASSQEAGSYEQY
>NA|TRBV2|TRBJ1-1
ASRGDGSETEAF
>TRBD1|TRBV13|TRBJ1-2
ASSETGANYGYT
>NA|TRBV11-1|TRBJ2-5
ASSSSGTQY
>NA|TRBV27|TRBJ1-5
ASSFGGGSNQPQH
>TRBD1|TRBV6-5|TRBJ1-2
AVQGIAGYT
>TRBD2|TRBV19|TRBJ2-5
ASSILPTSGSGETQY
>NA|TRBV2|TRBJ1-1
ASSEGGRTTGNTEAF
>NA|TRBV7-9|TRBJ2-7
ASSLDRTVPLEQY
>NA|TRBV19|TRBJ1-1
ASSIFARAEAF
>NA|TRBV4-3|TRBJ1-5
ASSQGRGQPQH
>NA|TRBV6-6|TRBJ1-3
ASSGTAPSGNTIY
>TRBD1|TRBV6-6|TRBJ1-2
ASNSQGMDPNGYT
>NA|TRBV6-6|TRBJ2-5
ASSSDLREQY
>NA|TRBV7-8|TRBJ2-5
ASSRGTGDQETQY
>NA|TRBV7-8|TRBJ1-1
ASSSQTGNTEAF
>TRBD2|TRBV5-1|TRBJ2-3
ASSLPGLAGGSTDTQY
>NA|TRBV28|TRBJ2-7
ASSSSTGTLNYEQY
>TRBD2|TRBV6-5|TRBJ2-3
ASRGSGGIADTQY
>TRBD2|TRBV18|TRBJ2-1
ASSPRLAGGQSLSSYNEQF
>NA|TRBV2|TRBJ1-3
ASTRRKGGGNTIY
>NA|TRBV7-7|TRBJ2-3
ASSFDRSTDTQY
>TRBD1|TRBV7-9|TRBJ1-5
ASSTAGTGDRPQH
>TRBD1|TRBV5-6|TRBJ1-5
ASSSRSGTGDNQPQH
>NA|TRBV18|TRBJ1-4
ASSPLGATNEKLF
>NA|TRBV10-1|TRBJ2-3
ASSEGIRGHMNTQY
>TRBD2|TRBV15|TRBJ2-1
ATSRDTWTSHLYNEQF
>TRBD1|TRBV18|TRBJ2-1
ASSPDRGGNEQF
>NA|TRBV2|TRBJ1-2
ASSEKAGYYGYT
>TRBD2|TRBV4-3|TRBJ2-1
ASSRTGTSAELYNEQF
>TRBD2|TRBV7-9|TRBJ2-1
ASSLSLAGSYNEQF
>TRBD1|TRBV5-1|TRBJ1-1
ASSQGASTEAF